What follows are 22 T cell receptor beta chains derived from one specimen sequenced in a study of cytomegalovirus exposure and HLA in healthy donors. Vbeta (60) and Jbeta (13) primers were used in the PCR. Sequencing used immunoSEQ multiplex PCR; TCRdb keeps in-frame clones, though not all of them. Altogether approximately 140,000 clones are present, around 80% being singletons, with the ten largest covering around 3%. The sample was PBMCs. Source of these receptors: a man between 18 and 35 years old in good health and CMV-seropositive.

The CDR3 coding sequence is TGTGCCAGCAGCTCCGGACAGGAGCAGTACTTC. Its protein product is CASSSGQEQYF. The chain has TRBV5-4 and TRBJ2-7; a possible D gene is TRBD1 (6 bases). The CDR3 is 11 residues long. Germline values: CDR1 SGHNT, CDR2 YYREEE (reference sequence). The V end was cut by 3 bases, the J end by 7 bases, with 8 bases between.

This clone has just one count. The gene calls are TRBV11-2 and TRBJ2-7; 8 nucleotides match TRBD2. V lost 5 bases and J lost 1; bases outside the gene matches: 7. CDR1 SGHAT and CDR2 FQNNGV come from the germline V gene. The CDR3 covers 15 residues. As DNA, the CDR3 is TGTGCCAGCAGCCTCATAGCGGGAAGGTCCTACGAGCAGTACTTC. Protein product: CASSLIAGRSYEQYF.

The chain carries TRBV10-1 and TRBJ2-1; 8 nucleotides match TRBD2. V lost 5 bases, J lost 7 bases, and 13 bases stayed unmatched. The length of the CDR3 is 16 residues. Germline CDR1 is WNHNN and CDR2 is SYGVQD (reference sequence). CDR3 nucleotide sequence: TGCGCCAGCAGTAAGGCGTCGGGAGGGCCCCATAATGAGCAGTTCTTC. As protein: CASSKASGGPHNEQFF.

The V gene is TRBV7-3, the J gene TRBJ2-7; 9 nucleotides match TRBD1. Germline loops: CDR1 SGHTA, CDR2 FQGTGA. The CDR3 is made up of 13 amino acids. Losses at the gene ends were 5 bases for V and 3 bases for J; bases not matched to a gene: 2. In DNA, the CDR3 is TGTGCCAGCAGCGAGACAGGGGGCTACGAGCAGTACTTC. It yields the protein CASSETGGYEQYF.

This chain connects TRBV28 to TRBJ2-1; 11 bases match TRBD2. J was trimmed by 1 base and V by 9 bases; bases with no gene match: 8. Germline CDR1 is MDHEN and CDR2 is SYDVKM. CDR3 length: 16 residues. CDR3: CASWTSGRGSYNEQFF. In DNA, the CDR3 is TGTGCCAGTTGGACTAGCGGGCGGGGATCCTACAATGAGCAGTTCTTC.

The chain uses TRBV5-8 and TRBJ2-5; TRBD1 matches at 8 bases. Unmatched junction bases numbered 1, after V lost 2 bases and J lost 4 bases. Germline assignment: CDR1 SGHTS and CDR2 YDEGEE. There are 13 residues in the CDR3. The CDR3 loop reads CASSLDRGETQYF. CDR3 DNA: TGTGCCAGCAGCTTAGACAGGGGAGAGACCCAGTACTTC.

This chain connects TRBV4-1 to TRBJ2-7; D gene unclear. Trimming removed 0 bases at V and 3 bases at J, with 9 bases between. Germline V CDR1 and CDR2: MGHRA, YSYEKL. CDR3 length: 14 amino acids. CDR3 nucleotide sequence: TGCGCCAGCAGCCAAGAACACACCAACTACGAGCAGTACTTC. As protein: CASSQEHTNYEQYF.

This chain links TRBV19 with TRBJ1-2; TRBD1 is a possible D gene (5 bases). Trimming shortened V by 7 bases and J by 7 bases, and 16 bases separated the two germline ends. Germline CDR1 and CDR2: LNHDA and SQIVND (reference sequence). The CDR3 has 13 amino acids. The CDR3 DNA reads TGTGCCAGTAACGCCAATCAGGGAGGTGGCTACACCTTC. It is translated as CASNANQGGGYTF.

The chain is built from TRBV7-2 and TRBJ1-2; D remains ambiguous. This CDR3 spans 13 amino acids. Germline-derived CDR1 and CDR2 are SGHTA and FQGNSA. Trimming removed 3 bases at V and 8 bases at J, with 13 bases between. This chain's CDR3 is CASSFGGGVGYTF. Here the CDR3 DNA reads TGTGCCAGCAGCTTCGGTGGCGGGGTCGGCTACACCTTC.

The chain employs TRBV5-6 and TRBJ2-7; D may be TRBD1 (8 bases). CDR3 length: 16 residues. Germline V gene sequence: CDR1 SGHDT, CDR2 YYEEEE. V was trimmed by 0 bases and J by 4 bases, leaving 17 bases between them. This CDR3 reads CASSLVGGTGPYEQYF. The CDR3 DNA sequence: TGTGCCAGCAGCTTGGTGGGAGGGACAGGACCTTACGAGCAGTACTTC.

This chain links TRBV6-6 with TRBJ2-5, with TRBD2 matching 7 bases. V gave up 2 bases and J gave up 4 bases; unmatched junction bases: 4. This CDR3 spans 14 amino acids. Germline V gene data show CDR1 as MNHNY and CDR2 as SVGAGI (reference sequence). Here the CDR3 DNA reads TGTGCCAGCAGTTACCCGACTAGCCCAGAGACCCAGTACTTC. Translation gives CASSYPTSPETQYF.

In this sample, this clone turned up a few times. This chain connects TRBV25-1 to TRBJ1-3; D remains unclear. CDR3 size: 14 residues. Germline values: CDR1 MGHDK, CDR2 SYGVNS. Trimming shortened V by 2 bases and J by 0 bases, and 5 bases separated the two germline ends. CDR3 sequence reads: CASSEPGSGNTIYF. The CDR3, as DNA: TGTGCCAGCAGTGAACCGGGCTCTGGAAACACCATATATTTT.

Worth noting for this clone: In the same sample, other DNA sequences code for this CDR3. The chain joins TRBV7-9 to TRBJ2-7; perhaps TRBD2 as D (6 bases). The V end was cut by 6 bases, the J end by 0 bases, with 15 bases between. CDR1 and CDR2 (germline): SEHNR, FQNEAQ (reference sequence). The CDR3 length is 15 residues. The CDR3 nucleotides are TGTGCCAGCAGGCCGGGACTGGCGGTCTCCTACGAGCAGTACTTC. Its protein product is CASRPGLAVSYEQYF.

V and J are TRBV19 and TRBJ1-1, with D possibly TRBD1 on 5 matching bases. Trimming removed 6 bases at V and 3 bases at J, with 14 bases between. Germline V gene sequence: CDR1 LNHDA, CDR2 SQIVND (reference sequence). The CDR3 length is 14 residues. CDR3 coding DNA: TGTGCCAGTAGGCAGGGTCCCACCGACACTGAAGCTTTCTTT. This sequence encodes CASRQGPTDTEAFF.

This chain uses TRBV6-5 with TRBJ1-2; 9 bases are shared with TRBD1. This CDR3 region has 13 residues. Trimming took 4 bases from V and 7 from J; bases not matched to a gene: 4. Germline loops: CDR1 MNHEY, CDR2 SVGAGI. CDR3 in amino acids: CASSWTGEGGYTF. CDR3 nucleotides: TGTGCCAGCAGTTGGACAGGGGAGGGTGGCTACACCTTC.

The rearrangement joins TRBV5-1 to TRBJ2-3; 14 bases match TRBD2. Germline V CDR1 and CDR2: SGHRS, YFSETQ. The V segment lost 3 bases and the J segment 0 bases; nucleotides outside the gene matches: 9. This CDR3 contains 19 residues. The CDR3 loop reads CASSSGTSGSLISTDTQYF. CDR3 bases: TGCGCCAGCAGCTCTGGGACTAGCGGGAGTCTTATTAGCACAGATACGCAGTATTTT.

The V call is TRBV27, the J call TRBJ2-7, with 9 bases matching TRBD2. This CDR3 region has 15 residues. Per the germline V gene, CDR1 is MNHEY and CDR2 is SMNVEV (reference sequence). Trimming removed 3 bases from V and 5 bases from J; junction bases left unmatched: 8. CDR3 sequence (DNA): TGTGCCAGCAGTTTCTACGGAGCGGGAGGTAACGAGCAGTACTTC. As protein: CASSFYGAGGNEQYF.

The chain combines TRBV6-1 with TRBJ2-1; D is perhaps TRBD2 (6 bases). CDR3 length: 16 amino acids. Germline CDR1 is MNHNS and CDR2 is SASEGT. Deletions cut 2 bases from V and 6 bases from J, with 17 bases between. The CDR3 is CASSENGGYPGNEQFF. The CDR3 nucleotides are TGTGCCAGCAGTGAAAATGGGGGGTACCCCGGCAATGAGCAGTTCTTC.

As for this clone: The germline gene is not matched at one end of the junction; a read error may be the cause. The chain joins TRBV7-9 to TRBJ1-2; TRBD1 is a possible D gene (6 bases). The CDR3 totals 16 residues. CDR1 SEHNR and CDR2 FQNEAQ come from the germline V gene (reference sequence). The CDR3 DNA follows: TGTTCCAGCAGCTCCCCCGGGTCGGACAGAGTCTATGGCTACACCTTC. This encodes CSSSSPGSDRVYGYTF.

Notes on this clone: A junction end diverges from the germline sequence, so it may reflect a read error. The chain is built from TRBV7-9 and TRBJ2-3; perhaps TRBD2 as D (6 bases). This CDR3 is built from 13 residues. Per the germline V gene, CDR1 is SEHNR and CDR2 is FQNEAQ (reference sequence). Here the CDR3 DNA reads TGTGCCAGCAGCTTAGAAGGAGGGGCGGGATTACATTTT. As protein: CASSLEGGAGLHF.

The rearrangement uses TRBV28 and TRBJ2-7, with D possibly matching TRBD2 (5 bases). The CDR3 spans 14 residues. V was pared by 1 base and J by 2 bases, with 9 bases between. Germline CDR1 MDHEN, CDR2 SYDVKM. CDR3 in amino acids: CASSLLGRAYEQYF. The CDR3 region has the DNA TGTGCCAGCAGTTTATTAGGGAGAGCCTACGAGCAGTACTTC. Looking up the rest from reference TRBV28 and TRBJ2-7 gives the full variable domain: DVKVTQSSRYLVKRTGEKVFLECVQDMDHENMFWYRQDPGLGLRLIYFSYDVKMKEKGDIPEGYSVSREKKERFSLILESASTNQTSMYLCASSLLGRAYEQYFGPGTRLTVT.

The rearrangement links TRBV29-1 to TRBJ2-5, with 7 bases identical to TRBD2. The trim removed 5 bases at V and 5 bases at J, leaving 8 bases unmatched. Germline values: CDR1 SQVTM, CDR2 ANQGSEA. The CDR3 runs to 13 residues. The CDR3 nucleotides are TGCAGCGTTCCGGGACTAAAGGGGGAGACCCAGTACTTC. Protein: CSVPGLKGETQYF.